This TCR beta chain was identified in a study of blood T cell repertoires in COVID-19. Study in general: Both acute and convalescent COVID-19 samples were obtained from the United States, Italy and Spain. In each case, the material was cDNA or gDNA derived from T cells, B-cell-depleted T cells, or PBMCs.

The junction had 9 bases not matched to a gene; V was cut back by 6 bases and J by 8 bases. The length of the CDR3 is 15 residues. The germline V gene has CDR1 ENHRY and CDR2 SYGVKD. Source study methods: Estimation of nucleated cell counts relied on the amplification of reference gene primers. Profiled with immunoSEQ multiplex PCR; TCRdb holds only in-frame clones, not every one. V and J calls plus clone size are reproduced from that table; the DNA served to infer D and trimming. The sample has 260,000 or so clones; 88% are singletons. Sequences were obtained from peripheral blood. V gene TRBV10-3 combines with J gene TRBJ2-1; 11 bases match TRBD1. The sequence was obtained from a young man with active or convalescent COVID-19. The CDR3 DNA is TGTGCCATCAGGGGATTTGGACAGGGGGCTCATGAGCAGTTCTTC. Protein: CAIRGFGQGAHEQFF.